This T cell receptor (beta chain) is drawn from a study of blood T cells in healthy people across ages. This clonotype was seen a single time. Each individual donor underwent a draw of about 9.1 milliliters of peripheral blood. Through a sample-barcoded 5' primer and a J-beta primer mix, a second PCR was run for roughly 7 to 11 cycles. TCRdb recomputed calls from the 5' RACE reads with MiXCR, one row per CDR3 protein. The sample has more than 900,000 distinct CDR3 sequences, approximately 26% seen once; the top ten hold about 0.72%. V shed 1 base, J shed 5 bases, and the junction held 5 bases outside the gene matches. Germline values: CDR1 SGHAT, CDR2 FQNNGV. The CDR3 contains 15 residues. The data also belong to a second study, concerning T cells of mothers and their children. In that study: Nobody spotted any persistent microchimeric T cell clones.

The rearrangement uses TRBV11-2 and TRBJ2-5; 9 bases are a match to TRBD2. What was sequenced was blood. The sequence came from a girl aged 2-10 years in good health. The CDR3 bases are TGTGCCAGCAGCTTAGTCCCAGGACTAGCGGAGACCCAGTACTTC. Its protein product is CASSLVPGLAETQYF.